Included here is one T cell receptor (beta chain) sequence, with context. The source of the sample is a study of CD8 T cells in ankylosing spondylitis. V lost 6 bases, J lost 1 base, and 2 bases stayed unmatched. The CDR3 totals 13 residues. Germline V CDR1 and CDR2: MDHEN, SYDVKM. Each TCR beta library was made by quantitative 5'-RACE that incorporated molecular barcodes. TCRdb fed the 5' RACE reads into MiXCR, producing one record per CDR3 protein. Here the sample spans 160,000 or so distinct CDR3 sequences, around 8.9% being singletons. The TCR was taken from a female donor with ankylosing spondylitis or in good health (not recorded which). The chain recombines TRBV28 with TRBJ2-5; TRBD1 aligns across 7 bases. The sequenced sample consisted of blood, either unsorted or a sorted T cell fraction (not recorded which). The CDR3 nucleotides are TGTGCCAGCAGCCCAGGGGGCCAAGAGACCCAGTACTTC. This sequence encodes CASSPGGQETQYF. Variable domain in full (rest from reference TRBV28 and TRBJ2-5): DVKVTQSSRYLVKRTGEKVFLECVQDMDHENMFWYRQDPGLGLRLIYFSYDVKMKEKGDIPEGYSVSREKKERFSLILESASTNQTSMYLCASSPGGQETQYFGPGTRLLVL.